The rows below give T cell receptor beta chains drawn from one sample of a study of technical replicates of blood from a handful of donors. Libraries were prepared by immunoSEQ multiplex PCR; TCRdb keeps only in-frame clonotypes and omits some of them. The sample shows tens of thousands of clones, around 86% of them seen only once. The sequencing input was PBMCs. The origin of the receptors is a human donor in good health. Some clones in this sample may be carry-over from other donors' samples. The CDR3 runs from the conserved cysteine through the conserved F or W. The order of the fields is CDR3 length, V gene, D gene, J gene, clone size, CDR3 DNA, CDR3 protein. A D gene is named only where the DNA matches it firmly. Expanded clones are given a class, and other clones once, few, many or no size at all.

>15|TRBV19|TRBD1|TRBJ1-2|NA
TGTGCCAGTAGTATCGTGACAGGGGATATCTATGGCTACACCTTC
CASSIVTGDIYGYTF
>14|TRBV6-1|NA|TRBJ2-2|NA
TGTGCCAGCAGTTTAATCCTAGCCTCCGGGGAGCTGTTTTTT
CASSLILASGELFF
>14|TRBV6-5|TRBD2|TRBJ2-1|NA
TGTGCCAGCAGTTACTCCCTAGCGGGGAGTGAGCAGTTCTTC
CASSYSLAGSEQFF
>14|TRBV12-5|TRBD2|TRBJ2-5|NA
TGTGCTAGTGGGGGTAGCGGGAGTAGAGAGACCCAGTACTTC
CASGGSGSRETQYF
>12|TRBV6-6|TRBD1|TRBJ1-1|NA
TGTGCCAGTACAGGGGTGGTAACTGAAGCTTTCTTT
CASTGVVTEAFF
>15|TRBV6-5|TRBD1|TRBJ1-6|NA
TGTGCCAGCAGATCCTCCGGGACAGTCAATTCACCCCTCCACTTT
CASRSSGTVNSPLHF
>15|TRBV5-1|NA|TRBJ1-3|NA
TGCGCCAGCAGCTTGGACGGGAGCTCTGGAAACACCATATATTTT
CASSLDGSSGNTIYF
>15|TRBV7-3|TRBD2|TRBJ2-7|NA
TGTGCCAGCAGCTTAGGGACTAGCGGACCCTACGAGCAGTACTTC
CASSLGTSGPYEQYF
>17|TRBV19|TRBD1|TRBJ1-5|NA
TGTGCCAGTACCCAGCCCGACAGGGCCTGGGGCAATCAGCCCCAGCATTTT
CASTQPDRAWGNQPQHF
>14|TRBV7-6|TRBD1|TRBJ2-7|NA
TGTGCCAGCAGCTCCGGGACAGGGGCCTACGAGCAGTACTTC
CASSSGTGAYEQYF
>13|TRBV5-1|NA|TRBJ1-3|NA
TGCGCCAGCGGGGGGGCACCTGGAAACACCATATATTTT
CASGGAPGNTIYF
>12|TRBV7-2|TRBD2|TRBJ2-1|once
TGTGCCAGCAGCTCAACTAGGGAGGGGAAGTTCTTC
CASSSTREGKFF
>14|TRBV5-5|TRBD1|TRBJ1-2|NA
TGTGCCAGCAGCTGGGACAGGATCAACTATGGCTACACCTTC
CASSWDRINYGYTF
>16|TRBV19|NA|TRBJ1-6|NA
TGTGCCAGTAGTATCCCTTCCACAGGGACTAATTCACCCCTCCACTTT
CASSIPSTGTNSPLHF
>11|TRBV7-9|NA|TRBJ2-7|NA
TGTGCCAGCAGTTCAGCCTACGAGCAGTACTTC
CASSSAYEQYF
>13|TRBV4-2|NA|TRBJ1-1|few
TGTGCCAGCAGCCCCAACGGGGACACTGAAGCTTTCTTT
CASSPNGDTEAFF
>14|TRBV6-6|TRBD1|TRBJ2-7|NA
TGTGCCAGCAGTTACGGGACAGGGGGTTACGAGCAGTACTTC
CASSYGTGGYEQYF
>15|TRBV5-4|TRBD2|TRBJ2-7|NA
TGTGCCAGCAGCGCAACTAGCGGGAGGACAGGCGAGCAGTACTTC
CASSATSGRTGEQYF
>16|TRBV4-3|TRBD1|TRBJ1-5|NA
TGCGCCAGCAGCCAAGAATGGCCCAGGGGGAATCAGCCCCAGCATTTT
CASSQEWPRGNQPQHF
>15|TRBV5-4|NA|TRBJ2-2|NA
TGTGCCAGCAGCTCCGGGGGGCCGGTCACCGGGGAGCTGTTTTTT
CASSSGGPVTGELFF
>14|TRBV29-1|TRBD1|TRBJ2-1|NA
TGCAGCGGTAACCGGGACAGGGGATACAATGAGCAGTTCTTC
CSGNRDRGYNEQFF
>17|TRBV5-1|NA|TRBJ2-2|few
TGCGCCAGCAGCCAAAAAAGGACCGGAGGGAACACCGGGGAGCTGTTTTTT
CASSQKRTGGNTGELFF
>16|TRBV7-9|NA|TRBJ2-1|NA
TGTGCCAGCAGCCCCCGGGGTAGCGGAGGTTACAATGAGCAGTTCTTC
CASSPRGSGGYNEQFF
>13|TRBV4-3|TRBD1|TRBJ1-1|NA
TGCGCCAGCAGCCAGTACAGGGGATTCGGAGCTTTCTTT
CASSQYRGFGAFF
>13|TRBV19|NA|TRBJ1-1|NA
TGTGCCAGTAGTCTACGCGAGAACACTGAAGCTTTCTTT
CASSLRENTEAFF
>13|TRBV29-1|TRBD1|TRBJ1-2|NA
TGCAGCGTTGAATCGTCAGGGGGGAGAAGCTACACCTTC
CSVESSGGRSYTF
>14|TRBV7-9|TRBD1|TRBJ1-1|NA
TGTGCCAGCAGCCCAACAGGGGGCAATACTGAAGCTTTCTTT
CASSPTGGNTEAFF
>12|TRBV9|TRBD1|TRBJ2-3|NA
TGTGCCAGCAGCCAGACAGGGGATACGCAGTATTTT
CASSQTGDTQYF
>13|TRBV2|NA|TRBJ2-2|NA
TGTGCCAGCTACAGGAGCCCCACCGGGGAGCTGTTTTTT
CASYRSPTGELFF
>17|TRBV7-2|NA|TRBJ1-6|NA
TGTGCCAGCAGCTTAGGAGCGGGAGCCCAACGAATTTCACCCCTCCACTTT
CASSLGAGAQRISPLHF
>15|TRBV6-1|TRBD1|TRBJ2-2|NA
TGTGCCAGCAGCCAAGGGACAGGGGATGCCGGGGAGCTGTTTTTT
CASSQGTGDAGELFF
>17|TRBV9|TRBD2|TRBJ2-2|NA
TGTGCCAGCAGCACCCGTCCAGCGGGAGTAAGCACCGGGGAGCTGTTTTTT
CASSTRPAGVSTGELFF
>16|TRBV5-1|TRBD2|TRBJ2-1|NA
TGCGCCAGCAGCTCCTCCCAGGTAGCGGGGGGGCATGAGCAGTTCTTC
CASSSSQVAGGHEQFF
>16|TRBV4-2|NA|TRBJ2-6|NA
TGTGCCAGCACTCCATTGGGGGCGGCTGGGGCCAACGTCCTGACTTTC
CASTPLGAAGANVLTF
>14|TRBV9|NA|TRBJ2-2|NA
TGTGCCAGCAGCGTAGAACACAGGGCCGGGGAGCTGTTTTTT
CASSVEHRAGELFF
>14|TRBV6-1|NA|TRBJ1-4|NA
TGTGCCAGCAGTGAAGGACAGCTTAGGGAAAAACTGTTTTTT
CASSEGQLREKLFF
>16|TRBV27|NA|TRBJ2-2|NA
TGTGCCAGCAGATCACCGGGACTTCCGAACACCGGGGAGCTGTTTTTT
CASRSPGLPNTGELFF
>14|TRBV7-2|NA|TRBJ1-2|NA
TGTGCCAGCAGCTTAGCACGGGTCGGCTATGGCTACACCTTC
CASSLARVGYGYTF
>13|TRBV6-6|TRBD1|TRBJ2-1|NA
TGTGCCAGCAGTTGGGAAGGGGGCGATGAGCAGTTCTTC
CASSWEGGDEQFF
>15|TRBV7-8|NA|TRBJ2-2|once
TGTGCCAGCAGCTTAAGCATCCTAGGCACCGGGGAGCTGTTTTTT
CASSLSILGTGELFF
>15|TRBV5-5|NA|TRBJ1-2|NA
TGTGCCAGCAGCTTACAATTGGACAGCCTTGGGGGCTACACCTTC
CASSLQLDSLGGYTF
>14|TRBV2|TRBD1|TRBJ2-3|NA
TGTGCCAGCAGTACCGGGACAGGGAGGGATACGCAGTATTTT
CASSTGTGRDTQYF
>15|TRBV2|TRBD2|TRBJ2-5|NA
TGTGCCAGCAGAGACCTAGCGGGGGGTGGTCGGGCCCAGTACTTC
CASRDLAGGGRAQYF
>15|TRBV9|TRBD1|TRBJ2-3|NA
TGTGCCAGCAGCTCCCGACAGGGGAGGCCTGATACGCAGTATTTT
CASSSRQGRPDTQYF
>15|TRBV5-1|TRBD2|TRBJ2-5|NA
TGCGCCAGCATAGGAAGGCGGGGGGAAGGCGAGACCCAGTACTTC
CASIGRRGEGETQYF